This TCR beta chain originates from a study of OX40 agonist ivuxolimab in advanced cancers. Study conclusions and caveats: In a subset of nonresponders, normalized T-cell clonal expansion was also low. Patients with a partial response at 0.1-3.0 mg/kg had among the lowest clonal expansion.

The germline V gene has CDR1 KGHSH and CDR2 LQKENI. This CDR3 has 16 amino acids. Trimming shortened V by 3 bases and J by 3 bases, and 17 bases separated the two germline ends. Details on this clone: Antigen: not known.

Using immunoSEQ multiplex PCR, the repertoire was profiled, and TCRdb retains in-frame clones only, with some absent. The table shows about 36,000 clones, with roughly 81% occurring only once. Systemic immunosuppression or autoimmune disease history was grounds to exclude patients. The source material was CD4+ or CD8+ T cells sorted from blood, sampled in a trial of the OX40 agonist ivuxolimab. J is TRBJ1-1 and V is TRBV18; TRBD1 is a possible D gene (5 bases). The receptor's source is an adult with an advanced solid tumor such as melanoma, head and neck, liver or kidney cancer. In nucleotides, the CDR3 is TGTGCCAGCTCACCGCTACCGGGGCAGGGCGACACTGAAGCTTTCTTT. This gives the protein CASSPLPGQGDTEAFF.